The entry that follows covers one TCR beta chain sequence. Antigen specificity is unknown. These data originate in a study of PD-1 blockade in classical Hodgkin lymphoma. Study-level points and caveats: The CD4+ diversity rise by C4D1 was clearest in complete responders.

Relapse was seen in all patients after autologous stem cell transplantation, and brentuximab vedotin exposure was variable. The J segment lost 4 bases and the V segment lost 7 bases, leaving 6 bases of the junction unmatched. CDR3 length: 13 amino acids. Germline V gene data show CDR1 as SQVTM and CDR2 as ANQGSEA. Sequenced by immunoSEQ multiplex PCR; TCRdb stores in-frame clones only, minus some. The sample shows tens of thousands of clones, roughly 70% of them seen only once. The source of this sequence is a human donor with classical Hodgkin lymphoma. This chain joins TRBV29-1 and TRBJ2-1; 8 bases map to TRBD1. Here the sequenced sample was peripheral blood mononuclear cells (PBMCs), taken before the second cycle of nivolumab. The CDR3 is CSAARQGYNEQFF. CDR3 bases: TGCAGCGCCGCCCGACAGGGGTACAATGAGCAGTTCTTC.